The sequence of this T cell receptor (beta chain) was determined in a study of blood T cell repertoires in COVID-19. Across the study: The cDNA or gDNA used as material had been derived from T cells, B-cell-depleted T cells, or PBMCs.

CDR1 SGHAT and CDR2 FQNNGV come from the germline V gene. The CDR3 totals 14 residues. V trimming: 5 bases; J trimming: 2 bases; junction bases outside the gene matches: 3. Participant ages covered roughly 18 to 89 years across 20 to 30 US areas. TCRdb's copy holds only in-frame clones and misses some; the assay was immunoSEQ multiplex PCR. The data hold approximately 290,000 clones, with roughly 89% observed a single time. The receptor comes from a woman under 30 with acute COVID-19. Sequencing was carried out using PBMCs or T cells enriched from blood (not recorded which). V usage is TRBV11-2 and J usage is TRBJ2-7, with 10 bases aligning to TRBD2. The CDR3 protein is CASSQTSGPYEQYF. Here the CDR3 DNA reads TGTGCCAGCAGCCAGACTAGCGGGCCCTACGAGCAGTACTTC. The whole variable domain, filled in from reference TRBV11-2 and TRBJ2-7, reads EAGVAQSPRYKIIEKRQSVAFWCNPISGHATLYWYQQILGQGPKLLIQFQNNGVVDDSQLPKDRFSAERLKGVDSTLKIQPAKLEDSAVYLCASSQTSGPYEQYFGPGTRLTVT.